This T cell receptor (beta chain) was recovered during a study of PD-L1 blockade in urothelial cancer. Time point noted: peripheral blood 6 weeks after treatment start. Assay used: immunoSEQ multiplex PCR; TCRdb lists only in-frame clones, some missing. The sample shows around 93,000 clones, less than 85% of them seen only once. Sequences were derived from PBMCs, sampled around atezolizumab (anti-PD-L1) treatment. This clonotype was obtained from a man between 65 and 85 years old with urothelial cancer.

The CDR3 DNA reads as TGCAGCGTTGAAGAAGAGAGCTACGAGCAGTACTTC. Protein: CSVEEESYEQYF. The V and J genes are TRBV29-1 and TRBJ2-7; the D is unclear. The V end was cut by 0 bases, the J end by 3 bases, with 6 bases between. Germline V lookup: CDR1 SQVTM, CDR2 ANQGSEA. This CDR3 region has 12 residues.